One sample yielded the 29 T cell receptor beta chains listed below, sequenced in a study of T-cell reconstitution after alpha-beta-depleted transplantation in children. The authors prepared the TCRbeta library with unique molecular identifiers. MiXCR was run by TCRdb on the PCR reads, yielding one entry per CDR3 protein. The sample has approximately 300,000 distinct CDR3 sequences, around 10% seen once. Sequencing was performed on peripheral blood, taken 180 days after TCRalphabeta/CD19-depleted stem cell transplant. The receptor source for this set is a male patient between 2 and 10 years old who had a stem cell transplant for chronic granulomatous disease, so the T cells may come from the graft donor.

With regard to this clonotype: It may be a read error: a sequence one base away is much more abundant. The V call is TRBV4-1, the J call TRBJ2-1; the match to TRBD2 covers 7 bases. The CDR3 has 14 residues. CDR1 and CDR2 (germline): MGHRA, YSYEKL. The CDR3 here is CASSQLAARNEQLF. The CDR3 nucleotides read TGCGCCAGCAGCCAACTAGCGGCTCGCAATGAGCAGCTCTTC.

Details on this clonotype: Given a much more abundant clone one base away, this may be a read error. The genes are TRBV5-4 and TRBJ2-2; TRBD2 is a possible D gene (6 bases). The CDR3 has 16 residues. CDR1 and CDR2 from the germline V gene are SGHNT and YYREEE (reference sequence). V lost 1 base and J 6 bases, leaving 16 bases between the germline ends. The CDR3 DNA is TGTGCCAGCAGCTTGATCTCGGACGGGGGACCCGGGGAGCTGTTTTTT. This codes for CASSLISDGGPGELFF.

This clonotype has a count of ten or more. The chain is built from TRBV13 and TRBJ2-7; D uncertain. Trimming took 5 bases from V and 3 from J, leaving 11 bases between them. Germline-derived CDR1 and CDR2 are PRHDT and FYEKMQ (reference sequence). This CDR3 comprises 13 residues. CDR3: CASSRRSIYEQYF. As DNA, the CDR3 is TGTGCCAGCAGCCGACGGTCGATCTACGAGCAGTACTTC. Looking up the rest from reference TRBV13 and TRBJ2-7 gives the full variable domain: AAGVIQSPRHLIKEKRETATLKCYPIPRHDTVYWYQQGPGQDPQFLISFYEKMQSDKGSIPDRFSAQQFSDYHSELNMSSLELGDSALYFCASSRRSIYEQYFGPGTRLTVT.

This clonotype was seen many times. This rearrangement joins TRBV5-1 to TRBJ1-4, with 12 positions matching TRBD1. Germline loops: CDR1 SGHRS, CDR2 YFSETQ. V was clipped by 4 bases and J by 9 bases; unmatched bases: 4. This CDR3 comprises 14 residues. DNA of the CDR3: TGCGCCAGCAGCCCGGGACAGGGGGCACAAAAACTGTTTTTT. The encoded protein is CASSPGQGAQKLFF.

There are many counts of this clonotype. The chain combines TRBV5-1 with TRBJ1-6; maybe TRBD1 (6 bases). V was trimmed by 4 bases and J by 8 bases, leaving 10 bases between them. The germline gives CDR1 SGHRS, CDR2 YFSETQ. CDR3 length equals 13 residues. CDR3 protein: CASSREGDSPLHF. The CDR3 DNA follows: TGCGCCAGCAGCCGGGAGGGGGATTCACCCCTCCACTTT.

For this clonotype: Since a much larger clone is just one base distant, this may be a read error. V gene TRBV3-1 combines with J gene TRBJ1-1, with 7 bases identical to TRBD1. The CDR3 runs to 16 residues. Germline loops: CDR1 LGHDT, CDR2 YNNKEL (reference sequence). Trimming at V came to 4 bases and at J to 6 bases, leaving 14 bases not matched to a gene. The CDR3 sequence: CASSPTNAQGYSEAFF. In DNA form, the CDR3 reads TGTGCCAGCAGCCCTACGAACGCACAGGGGTACTCTGAAGCTTTCTTT.

There are a few counts of this clonotype. The rearrangement uses TRBV23-1 and TRBJ2-7, with 8 positions matching TRBD2. TRBV23-1 is sorted into the ORF group, with uncertain function. Trimming at V came to 1 base and at J to 6 bases, leaving 8 bases not matched to a gene. The CDR3 has 15 amino acids. The CDR3 loop is CASSQLGLAGTEQYF. The DNA of the CDR3 is TGCGCCAGCAGTCAATTGGGATTAGCGGGAACCGAGCAGTACTTC.

This clonotype has a count of ten or more. The V call is TRBV28, the J call TRBJ2-7; 9 nucleotides agree with TRBD2. After removal of 7 bases from V and 3 bases from J, the junction contained 10 bases not matched to a gene. Germline CDR1 reads MDHEN; CDR2 reads SYDVKM. The CDR3 is 15 amino acids. The CDR3 coding sequence is TGTGCCAGCATCCACCCAGCTAGCGGGAACTACGAGCAGTACTTC. Its translation: CASIHPASGNYEQYF.

The chain employs TRBV28 and TRBJ2-3; D is ambiguous. The CDR3 contains 15 residues. From germline, CDR1 is MDHEN and CDR2 SYDVKM. V dropped 5 bases and J dropped 4 bases, with 16 bases sitting between them. The CDR3 DNA sequence: TGTGCCAGCAGTCCTCGACTTACAGTGGCAGATACGCAGTATTTT. It codes for CASSPRLTVADTQYF.

This clonotype has at least ten counts. The chain employs TRBV4-3 and TRBJ2-6; possibly TRBD1 for D (6 bases). Trimming left V 4 bases short and J 1 base short, with 17 bases between. The V gene's germline CDR1 is LGHNA and CDR2 YSLEER. The CDR3 runs 18 residues. CDR3 sequence (DNA): TGCGCCAGCAGCCCGACAGGCCACCGTGTATCTGGGGCCAACGTCCTGACTTTC. Residues: CASSPTGHRVSGANVLTF.

This clonotype occurred many times. The chain links TRBV5-5 to TRBJ2-7; 9 bases align to TRBD1. V gave up 7 bases and J gave up 1 base; unmatched junction bases: 9. This CDR3 is 15 amino acids long. CDR1 SGHKS and CDR2 YYEKEE come from the germline V gene (reference sequence). CDR3 amino acids: CASRWGGTGSYEQYF. The CDR3 DNA reads TGTGCCAGCCGTTGGGGAGGGACAGGGTCCTACGAGCAGTACTTC. The full variable domain, completed using reference TRBV5-5 and TRBJ2-7, is DAGVTQSPTHLIKTRGQQVTLRCSPISGHKSVSWYQQVLGQGPQFIFQYYEKEERGRGNFPDRFSARQFPNYSSELNVNALLLGDSALYLCASRWGGTGSYEQYFGPGTRLTVT.

This clonotype was recorded many times. V is TRBV20-1 and J is TRBJ2-1, with D tentatively TRBD2 (5 bases). The CDR3 is 15 amino acids. Germline V gene data show CDR1 as DFQATT and CDR2 as SNEGSKA (reference sequence). V lost 5 bases, J lost 4 bases, and 18 bases lay in between. CDR3 DNA: TGCAGTGCTCCTAGCCCGGCGCGCAGATACAATGAGCAGTTCTTC. This sequence encodes CSAPSPARRYNEQFF.

The table lists this clonotype with many counts. The chain recombines TRBV14 with TRBJ2-3; D remains ambiguous. The CDR3 sequence is 12 residues long. Germline CDR1 is SGHDN and CDR2 is FVKESK. V was clipped by 3 bases and J by 4 bases, with 5 bases between them. CDR3 amino acids: CASSHGADTQYF. CDR3 nucleotide sequence: TGTGCCAGCAGCCATGGCGCAGATACGCAGTATTTT.

The rearrangement links TRBV20-1 to TRBJ2-2, with 9 bases that match TRBD2. V lost 1 base, J lost 7 bases, and 7 bases stayed unmatched. The CDR3 loop spans 15 amino acids. Germline lookup yields CDR1 DFQATT and CDR2 SNEGSKA (reference sequence). The CDR3 loop reads CSARGLAGFHGELFF. In DNA form, the CDR3 reads TGCAGTGCTAGAGGTCTAGCGGGATTCCACGGGGAGCTGTTTTTT.

This clonotype was recorded many times. The V and J genes are TRBV4-3 and TRBJ2-1, with 9 bases fitting TRBD2. This CDR3 has 17 residues. Germline lookup yields CDR1 LGHNA and CDR2 YSLEER. The J segment lost 6 bases and the V segment lost 1 base, leaving 10 bases of the junction unmatched. The CDR3 bases are TGCGCCAGCAGCCAAGGTCCTGCGCGGGGGGGCTTCAATGAGCAGTTCTTC. Translation gives CASSQGPARGGFNEQFF.

Many counts were recorded for this clonotype. The rearrangement links TRBV5-6 to TRBJ2-1; TRBD1 is a possible D gene (5 bases). Per germline, CDR1 SGHDT and CDR2 YYEEEE. V lost 0 bases to trimming and J lost 8 bases, with 18 bases between them. This CDR3 is built from 16 residues. The CDR3: CASSLDQGPSYHEQFF. For the CDR3, the DNA is TGTGCCAGCAGCTTGGACCAGGGCCCATCTTACCATGAGCAGTTCTTC.

This clonotype was recorded at least ten times. The genes are TRBV7-2 and TRBJ2-3; D gene unclear. CDR3 length equals 16 residues. V lost 2 bases to trimming and J lost 5 bases, with 17 bases between them. Germline lookup yields CDR1 SGHTA and CDR2 FQGNSA. CDR3 in amino acids: CASSLLGTPLGDTQYF. CDR3 nucleotides: TGTGCCAGCAGCTTACTTGGTACCCCCCTAGGAGATACGCAGTATTTT.

The chain employs TRBV9 and TRBJ2-7; 7 nucleotides agree with TRBD2. Unmatched junction bases numbered 5, after V lost 2 bases and J lost 3 bases. This CDR3 region has 14 residues. Germline CDR1 SGDLS, CDR2 YYNGEE. The CDR3, as DNA: TGTGCCAGCAGCGTCCGAGCGGGATTCTACGAGCAGTACTTC. Translating it yields CASSVRAGFYEQYF.

This clonotype was seen many times. This rearrangement joins TRBV7-2 to TRBJ2-3; D is possibly TRBD1 (6 bases). The CDR3 totals 14 residues. In germline, CDR1 is SGHTA, CDR2 FQGNSA. V was trimmed by 5 bases and J by 1 base, leaving 10 bases between them. The CDR3 is CASSGQTGTDTQYF. The CDR3 DNA follows: TGTGCCAGCAGCGGACAGACTGGCACAGATACGCAGTATTTT.

In the case of this clonotype: This clone may be a read error of a much larger clone one base away. J is TRBJ1-2 and V is TRBV20-1, with unresolved D. In germline, CDR1 is DFQATT, CDR2 SNEGSKA (reference sequence). The CDR3 length is 11 residues. CDR3 nucleotides: TGCACTGCTAGGTCCGGCAACGGCTACACCTTC. Its protein is CTARSGNGYTF.

This clonotype came up many times. This CDR3 is CASAPGGPVTGELFF. The CDR3 region has the DNA TGTGCCAGCGCTCCGGGGGGGCCGGTCACCGGGGAGCTGTTTTTT. This chain connects TRBV6-2 or TRBV6-3 to TRBJ2-2; 8 positions match TRBD2. Trimming removed 8 bases from V and 4 bases from J; junction bases left unmatched: 9. The CDR3 contains 15 residues. Germline CDR1 MNHEY, CDR2 SVGEGT.

At least ten counts were recorded for this clonotype. This chain connects TRBV20-1 to TRBJ2-2; 8 bases line up with TRBD2. Germline-derived CDR1 and CDR2 are DFQATT and SNEGSKA (reference sequence). Losses at the gene ends were 0 bases for V and 3 bases for J; bases not matched to a gene: 12. The length of the CDR3 is 18 residues. The CDR3 DNA follows: TGCAGTGCTAGAGATGAGGGGCCGGGGGGGAGACACACCGGGGAGCTGTTTTTT. Protein: CSARDEGPGGRHTGELFF.

This clonotype has a count of ten or more. The V gene is TRBV18, the J gene TRBJ2-5, with unresolved D. Germline CDR1 and CDR2: KGHSH and LQKENI. Between the trimmed V and J ends, which lost 0 bases and 1 base, there was a span of 12 bases. The CDR3 loop spans 16 amino acids. The CDR3 here is CASSPPGITLQETQYF. In nucleotides, the CDR3 is TGTGCCAGCTCACCACCAGGGATCACCCTCCAAGAGACCCAGTACTTC. The variable domain in full, with the rest retrieved from reference TRBV18 and TRBJ2-5, is NAGVMQNPRHLVRRRGQEARLRCSPMKGHSHVYWYRQLPEEGLKFMVYLQKENIIDESGMPKERFSAEFPKEGPSILRIQQVVRGDSAAYFCASSPPGITLQETQYFGPGTRLLVL.

This clonotype has at least ten counts. The rearrangement uses TRBV29-1 and TRBJ1-2, with 7 bases lining up with TRBD1. The CDR3 length is 15 residues. The germline gives CDR1 SQVTM, CDR2 ANQGSEA. The junction had 13 bases not matched to a gene; V was cut back by 7 bases and J by 2 bases. Here the CDR3 reads CSAPVRDSNNYGYTF. DNA of the CDR3: TGCAGCGCTCCGGTCCGGGACAGCAACAACTATGGCTACACCTTC.

This clonotype was counted at least ten times. This chain uses TRBV5-1 with TRBJ2-1; D gene unclear. CDR1 and CDR2 from the germline V gene are SGHRS and YFSETQ. This CDR3 region has 15 residues. V was shortened by 0 bases and J by 0 bases, with 7 bases between the two germline ends. The CDR3 DNA is TGCGCCAGCAGCTTGGGGCTGAGCTCCTACAATGAGCAGTTCTTC. It translates to CASSLGLSSYNEQFF.

This clonotype was recorded at least ten times. The chain recombines TRBV5-1 with TRBJ2-1; perhaps D is TRBD1 or TRBD2 (6 bases each). CDR3 size: 15 residues. Trimming removed 4 bases at V and 5 bases at J, with 16 bases between. CDR1 is SGHRS, CDR2 YFSETQ, per germline. DNA for the CDR3: TGCGCCAGCAGCCCCGGTTCGGGGGCAGACAATGAGCAGTTCTTC. As protein: CASSPGSGADNEQFF.

J is TRBJ1-5 and V is TRBV5-5, with D possibly being TRBD1 (5 bases). Trimming shortened V by 1 base and J by 5 bases, and 16 bases separated the two germline ends. The CDR3 length is 16 residues. Per germline, CDR1 SGHKS and CDR2 YYEKEE (reference sequence). DNA for the CDR3: TGTGCCAGCAGCTTGTCTGAGGGGATGGCGTATCAGCCCCAGCATTTT. Amino acid sequence: CASSLSEGMAYQPQHF.

This clonotype has ten or more counts. The chain has TRBV11-2 and TRBJ2-3, with a weak D call TRBD2 (6 bases). The CDR3 is 16 residues long. V was trimmed by 4 bases and J by 10 bases, leaving 24 bases between them. CDR1 is SGHAT, CDR2 FQNNGV, per germline. The CDR3 here is CASSSIIAAKGPSQYF. The CDR3 DNA reads as TGTGCCAGCAGCTCGATCATAGCGGCAAAGGGGCCTTCGCAGTATTTT.

This clonotype showed up many times. The chain couples TRBV11-1 to TRBJ2-2; 11 bases are a match to TRBD2. This CDR3 is 18 amino acids long. Looked up from germline, CDR1 is SGHAT and CDR2 is FQDESV (reference sequence). The V segment lost 6 bases and the J segment 0 bases; nucleotides outside the gene matches: 9. For the CDR3, the DNA is TGTGCCAGCAGACGAAACGGACTAGCGGGCGCGAACACCGGGGAGCTGTTTTTT. This sequence encodes CASRRNGLAGANTGELFF.